This TCR beta chain was identified in a study of T cells in tuberculosis (dated by TCRdb to about 2018). Describing the broader study: To characterize T cells specific for the mycobacterial lipid antigen glucose monomycolate (GMM), the study used CD1B tetramers together with high-throughput TCR immunosequencing.

The study at large found these results: T cells binding the CD1B-GMM tetramer with low affinity may have been missed by the stringent sort gate.

TCR-alpha and TCR-beta chains were sequenced unpaired, so chain pairing information was not available. The immunoSEQ multiplex PCR assay was used to generate TCR libraries, with TCR-beta and/or TCR-alpha/delta assays applied to each sample. The amplified TCR libraries were sequenced on the Illumina high-throughput platform. The authors processed their data as follows. Clustering and dimensionality reduction relied on pairwise TCRdist distances among GMM-specific receptors from T cells that were either sorted ex vivo or expanded in vitro. Sequence motifs defined by gene usage and CDR3 content were tested for enrichment in tetramer-positive versus tetramer-negative populations. TCRdb obtained this table from immuneACCESS and retained in-frame rearrangements with V and J assigned. These tables miss some clones; where compared with another copy, unresolved V genes account for less than half of the shortfall, and the remainder is unexplained. V, J and clone size were drawn from that table, and D and trimming were deduced from the DNA. Recorded for this sample are approximately 100,000 clones; approximately 90% of them occurred a single time. 1.5% to 2% of the sample is in the top ten clones.

With regard to this clone: No qualities accompany the bases; no much larger clone lies one base away.

PBMC were thawed, rested overnight, stained with a GMM-loaded CD1B tetramer, a Live/Dead dye and anti-CD3, and then sorted on a FACS Aria II. CD1B tetramers were loaded with C32 glucose monomycolate purified from Rhodococcus equi. Before cryopreservation, the PBMC used for tetramer sorting had been depleted of CD14-expressing monocytes for a separate study. From each donor, roughly 93,000 tetramer-negative cells were sorted and analyzed together with the tetramer-positive cells. Antigen-specific T cells were sorted from several healthy South African adults using GMM-loaded CD1B tetramers. The sample consisted of CD1b-GMM tetramer-negative cells sorted from PBMCs. According to the study, the label for this sample's cell subset or site signals: T cells not binding CD1B-GMM tetramer, sorted from same donor. The TCR comes from an adult woman with latent tuberculosis.

The CDR3 region has the sequence CASASTGSGYTF. The sequenced DNA is TGTGCCAGCGCATCTACAGGGTCTGGCTACACCTTC. The V and J genes are TRBV2 and TRBJ1-2; possibly the D gene is TRBD1, per 6 matching bases. Looking up the germline V gene yields CDR1 SNHLY and CDR2 FYNNEI. Spanning cysteine to phenylalanine, the CDR3 consists of 12 amino acids. Only CDR3 DNA is held: 36 bases, read in frame from base 1. V lost 8 bases and J lost 7 bases; the stretch between them is 14 bases long.